This T cell receptor beta chain was recorded in a study of T cells in Graves' hyperthyroidism and ophthalmopathy. Amplification of TCR beta CDR3 regions used RNA as the template. The HTBI primer set was used in a first-round RT-PCR of the TCR CDR3. TCRdb redid the calling of the multiplex PCR reads with MiXCR, one entry per CDR3 protein. The sample holds 400,000 to 500,000 distinct CDR3 sequences, over 12% seen once. Many counts were recorded for this clonotype. V was pared by 4 bases and J by 7 bases, with 2 bases of the junction left unmatched. There are 13 residues in the CDR3. CDR1 SGHDN and CDR2 FVKESK come from the germline V gene.

The receptor was derived from a man between 18 and 29 years old with Graves' ophthalmopathy. The rearrangement uses TRBV14 and TRBJ2-4; 9 bases map to TRBD1. The sequenced material came from blood. Here the CDR3 DNA reads TGTGCCAGCAGCCGAGGACAGGGGAACATTCAGTACTTC. This translates into CASSRGQGNIQYF.